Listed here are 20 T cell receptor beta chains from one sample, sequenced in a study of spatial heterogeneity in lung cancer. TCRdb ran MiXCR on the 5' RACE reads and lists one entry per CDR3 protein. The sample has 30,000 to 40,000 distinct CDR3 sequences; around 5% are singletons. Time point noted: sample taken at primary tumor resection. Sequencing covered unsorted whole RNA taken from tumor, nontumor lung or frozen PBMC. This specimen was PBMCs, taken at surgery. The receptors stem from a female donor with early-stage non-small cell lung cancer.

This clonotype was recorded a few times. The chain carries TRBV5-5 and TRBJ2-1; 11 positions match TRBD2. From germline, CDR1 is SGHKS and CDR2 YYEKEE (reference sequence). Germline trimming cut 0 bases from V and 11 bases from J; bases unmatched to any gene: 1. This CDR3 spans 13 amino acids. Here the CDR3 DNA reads TGTGCCAGCAGCTTGGGACTAGCGGGACAGCAGTTCTTC. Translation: CASSLGLAGQQFF.

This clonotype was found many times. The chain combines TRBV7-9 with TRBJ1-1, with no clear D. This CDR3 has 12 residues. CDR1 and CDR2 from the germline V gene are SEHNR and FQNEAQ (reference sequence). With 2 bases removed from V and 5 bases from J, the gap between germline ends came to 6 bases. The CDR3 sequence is CASSLLWTEAFF. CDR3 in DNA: TGTGCCAGCAGCTTACTATGGACTGAAGCTTTCTTT.

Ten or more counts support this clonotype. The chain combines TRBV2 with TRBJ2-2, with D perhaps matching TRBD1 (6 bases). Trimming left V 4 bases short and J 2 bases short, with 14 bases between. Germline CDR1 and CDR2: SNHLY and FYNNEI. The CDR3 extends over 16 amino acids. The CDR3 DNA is TGTGCCAGCAGTGTCCTACAGGGACCCAACACCGGGGAGCTGTTTTTT. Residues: CASSVLQGPNTGELFF.

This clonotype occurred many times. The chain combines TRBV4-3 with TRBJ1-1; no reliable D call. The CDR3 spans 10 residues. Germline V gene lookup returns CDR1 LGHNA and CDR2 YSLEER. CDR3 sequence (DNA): TGCCCCCTGGGGTACCCTGAAGCTTTCTTT. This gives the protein CPLGYPEAFF.

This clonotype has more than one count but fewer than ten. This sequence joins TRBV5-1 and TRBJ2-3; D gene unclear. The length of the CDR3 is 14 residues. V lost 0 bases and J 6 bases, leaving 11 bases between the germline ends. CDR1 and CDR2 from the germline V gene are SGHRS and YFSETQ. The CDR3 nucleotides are TGCGCCAGCAGCTTGGACCACGCATTCGATACGCAGTATTTT. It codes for CASSLDHAFDTQYF.

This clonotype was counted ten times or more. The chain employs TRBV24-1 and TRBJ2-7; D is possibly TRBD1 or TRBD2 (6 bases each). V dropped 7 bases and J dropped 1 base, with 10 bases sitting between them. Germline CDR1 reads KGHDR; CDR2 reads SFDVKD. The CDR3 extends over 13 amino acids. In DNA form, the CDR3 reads TGTGCCACCAGCAGAGGGGGGTCCTACGAGCAGTACTTC. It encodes CATSRGGSYEQYF.

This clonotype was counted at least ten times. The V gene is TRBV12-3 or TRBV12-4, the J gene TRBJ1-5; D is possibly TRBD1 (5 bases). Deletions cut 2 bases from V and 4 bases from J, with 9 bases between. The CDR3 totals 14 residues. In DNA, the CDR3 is TGTGCCAGCAGTTTACAGGGAGGGAATCAGCCCCAGCATTTT. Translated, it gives CASSLQGGNQPQHF.

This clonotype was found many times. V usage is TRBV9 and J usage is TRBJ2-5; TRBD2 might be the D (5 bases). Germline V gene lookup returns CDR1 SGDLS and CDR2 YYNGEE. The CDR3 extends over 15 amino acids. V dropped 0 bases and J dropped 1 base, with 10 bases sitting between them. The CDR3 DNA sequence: TGTGCCAGCAGCGTAGGGAGGATCATCCAAGAGACCCAGTACTTC. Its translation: CASSVGRIIQETQYF.

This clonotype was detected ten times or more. Here the CDR3 reads CASSLGGQPYEQYF. The CDR3, as DNA: TGTGCCAGCAGCTTAGGTGGGCAACCTTACGAGCAGTACTTC. This rearrangement joins TRBV7-9 to TRBJ2-7; D unclear. The CDR3 is 14 amino acids. Germline CDR1 and CDR2: SEHNR and FQNEAQ (reference sequence). The germline V and J ends were trimmed by 1 base and 4 bases, with 11 bases remaining between them.

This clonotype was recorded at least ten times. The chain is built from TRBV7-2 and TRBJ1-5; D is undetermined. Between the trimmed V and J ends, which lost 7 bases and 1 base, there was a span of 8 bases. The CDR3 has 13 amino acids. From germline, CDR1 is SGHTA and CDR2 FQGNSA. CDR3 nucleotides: TGTGCCAGCAAGGGTCTGAGCAATCAGCCCCAGCATTTT. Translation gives CASKGLSNQPQHF.

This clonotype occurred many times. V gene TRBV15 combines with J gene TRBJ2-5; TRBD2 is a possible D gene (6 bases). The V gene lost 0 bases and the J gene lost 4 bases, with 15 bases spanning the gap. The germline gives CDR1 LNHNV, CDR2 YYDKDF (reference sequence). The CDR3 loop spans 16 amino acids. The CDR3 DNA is TGTGCCACCAGCAGAGATCGAGGGCAGGGAGGAGAGACCCAGTACTTC. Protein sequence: CATSRDRGQGGETQYF.

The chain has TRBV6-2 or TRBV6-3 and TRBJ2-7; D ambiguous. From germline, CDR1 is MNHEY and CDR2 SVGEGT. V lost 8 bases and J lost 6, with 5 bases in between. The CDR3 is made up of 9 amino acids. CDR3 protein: CASRAEQYF. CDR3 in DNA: TGTGCCAGCCGGGCCGAGCAGTACTTC.

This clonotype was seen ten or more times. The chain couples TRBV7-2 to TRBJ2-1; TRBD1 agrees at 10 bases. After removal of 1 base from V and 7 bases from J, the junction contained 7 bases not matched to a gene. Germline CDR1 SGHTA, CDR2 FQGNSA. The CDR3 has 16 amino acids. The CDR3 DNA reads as TGTGCCAGCAGCTTAGAATTGACAGGGGGCAGGAATGAGCAGTTCTTC. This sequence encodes CASSLELTGGRNEQFF.

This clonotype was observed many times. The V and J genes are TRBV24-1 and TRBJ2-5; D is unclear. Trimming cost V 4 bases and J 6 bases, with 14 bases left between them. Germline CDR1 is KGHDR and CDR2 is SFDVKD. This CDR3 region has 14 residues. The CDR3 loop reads CATSDNTVTKTQYF. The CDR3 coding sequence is TGTGCCACCAGTGACAACACAGTTACGAAGACCCAGTACTTC.

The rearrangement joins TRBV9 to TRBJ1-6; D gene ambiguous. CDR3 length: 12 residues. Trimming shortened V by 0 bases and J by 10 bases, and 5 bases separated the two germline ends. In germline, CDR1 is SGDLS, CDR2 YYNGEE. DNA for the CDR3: TGTGCCAGCAGCGTAGGCGGGTCACCCCTCCACTTT. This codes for CASSVGGSPLHF.

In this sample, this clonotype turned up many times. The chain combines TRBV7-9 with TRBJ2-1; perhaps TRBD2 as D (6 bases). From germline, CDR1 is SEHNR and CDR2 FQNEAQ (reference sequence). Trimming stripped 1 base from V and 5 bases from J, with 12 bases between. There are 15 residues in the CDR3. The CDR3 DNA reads TGTGCCAGCAGCTTAGGAGGGACTGGCCACAATGAGCAGTTCTTC. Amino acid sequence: CASSLGGTGHNEQFF.

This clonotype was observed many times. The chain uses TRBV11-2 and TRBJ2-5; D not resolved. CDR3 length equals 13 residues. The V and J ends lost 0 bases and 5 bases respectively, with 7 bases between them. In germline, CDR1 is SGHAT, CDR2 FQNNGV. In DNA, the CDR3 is TGTGCCAGCAGCTTAGATCTAGAGGAGACCCAGTACTTC. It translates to CASSLDLEETQYF.

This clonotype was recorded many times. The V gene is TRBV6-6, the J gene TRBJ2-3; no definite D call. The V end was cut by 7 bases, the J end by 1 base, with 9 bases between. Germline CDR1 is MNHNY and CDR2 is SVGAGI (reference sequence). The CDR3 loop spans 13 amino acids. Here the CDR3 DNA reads TGTGCCAGCACCAAAAGGGGCACAGATACGCAGTATTTT. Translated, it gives CASTKRGTDTQYF.

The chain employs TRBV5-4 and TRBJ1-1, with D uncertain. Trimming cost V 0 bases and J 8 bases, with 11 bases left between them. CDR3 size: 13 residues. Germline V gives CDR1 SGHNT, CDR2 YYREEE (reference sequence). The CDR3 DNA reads TGTGCCAGCAGCTTGGCCCTAGGGATGGAAGCTTTCTTT. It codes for CASSLALGMEAFF.

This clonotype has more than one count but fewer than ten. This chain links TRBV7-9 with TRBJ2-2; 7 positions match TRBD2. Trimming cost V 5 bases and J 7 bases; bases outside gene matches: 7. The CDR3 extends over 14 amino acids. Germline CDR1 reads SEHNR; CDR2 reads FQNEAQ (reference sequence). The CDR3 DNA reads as TGTGCCAGCAGCCAAACTAGCGCCGGCGGGGAGCTGTTTTTT. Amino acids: CASSQTSAGGELFF.